The next 23 T cell receptor beta chains were all read from a single sample in a study of T cell repertoires in cytomegalovirus infection (dated by TCRdb to about 2019). The sample's treatment or condition, from its label and the paper: in vitro stimulation with specific CMV peptide epitopes to enrich CMV-specific T cells. TCRdb names Illumina HiSeq 1500 as the instrument used. Through fastp at Q25 and MiXCR, TCRdb rebuilt clones from the public reads, retaining in-frame beta chains. Rows with a matching CDR3 protein are joined into one entry that keeps the most common DNA and genes. Recorded for this sample are 370,000 or so distinct CDR3 sequences; roughly 34% of them occurred a single time. Around an eighth of the sample belongs to the ten largest clones. No antigen is known for these receptors. This material consisted of cultured PBMCs, taken from culture after CMV antigen stimulation. These receptor sequences come from a human donor in good health (CMV status not recorded). Some clones in this sample may be carry-over from other donors' samples.

This clonotype was seen once. The V and J genes are TRBV19 and TRBJ2-1, with D perhaps TRBD2 (5 bases). Germline values: CDR1 LNHDA, CDR2 SQIVND (reference sequence). The V end lost 4 bases, the J end lost 7 bases, and 11 bases lay between the germline ends. The CDR3 covers 13 residues. DNA of the CDR3: TGTGCCAGTAGTACACCTAGGGAGAATGAGCAGTTCTTC. It yields the protein CASSTPRENEQFF.

The rearrangement uses TRBV29-1 and TRBJ1-1; TRBD1 matches at 8 bases. V lost 1 base to trimming and J lost 4 bases; unmatched junction nucleotides: 5. The CDR3 is 14 amino acids. CDR1 and CDR2 from the germline V gene are SQVTM and ANQGSEA. CDR3 bases: TGCAGCGTTGAAGTAGGTACAGGGGGCACTGAAGCTTTCTTT. This codes for CSVEVGTGGTEAFF.

The V and J genes are TRBV20-1 and TRBJ1-1; TRBD1 matches at 8 bases. The CDR3 contains 14 residues. Germline lookup yields CDR1 DFQATT and CDR2 SNEGSKA (reference sequence). Trimming cost V 6 bases and J 4 bases; bases outside gene matches: 10. Written as DNA, the CDR3 is TGCAGTGCCGCAGACGACAGGGGCAGCACTGAAGCTTTCTTT. Translating it yields CSAADDRGSTEAFF.

The chain carries TRBV7-4 and TRBJ2-3; the D gene is possibly TRBD2 (6 bases). The CDR3 runs 15 residues. Deletions cut 2 bases from V and 4 bases from J, with 13 bases between. In germline, CDR1 is SGHVT, CDR2 SQSDAQ. Here the CDR3 reads CASSLLGEEADTQYF. The CDR3 nucleotides read TGTGCCAGCAGCTTACTCGGGGAGGAGGCAGATACGCAGTATTTT.

In this sample, this clonotype turned up a few times. The chain recombines TRBV27 with TRBJ1-1; D unclear. CDR3 length equals 16 residues. V lost 3 bases, J lost 1 base, and 15 bases lay in between. Looked up from germline, CDR1 is MNHEY and CDR2 is SMNVEV (reference sequence). The CDR3 spells CASSFRAAGGNTEAFF. CDR3 in DNA: TGTGCCAGCAGTTTCCGGGCCGCTGGCGGGAACACTGAAGCTTTCTTT.

The CDR3 DNA sequence: TGTGCCAGCAGCCCAAAGACTAGTAGCACAGATACGCAGTATTTT. Its translation is CASSPKTSSTDTQYF. V is TRBV7-4 and J is TRBJ2-3, with D perhaps TRBD2 (6 bases). V was shortened by 5 bases and J by 0 bases, with 12 bases between the two germline ends. This CDR3 is 15 amino acids long. Germline V gene sequence: CDR1 SGHVT, CDR2 SQSDAQ.

This clonotype was seen ten or more times. The chain uses TRBV10-3 and TRBJ2-1; tentatively, D is TRBD1 or TRBD2 (5 bases each). Germline values: CDR1 ENHRY, CDR2 SYGVKD. V dropped 6 bases and J dropped 4 bases, with 25 bases sitting between them. This CDR3 has 18 residues. DNA of the CDR3: TGTGCCATCAGCCCGATGCTAGGGGCCGGTGCGGGTTACAATGAGCAGTTCTTC. Translated: CAISPMLGAGAGYNEQFF.

The chain combines TRBV12-3 or TRBV12-4 with TRBJ2-5, with 8 bases identical to TRBD2. CDR3 length: 14 amino acids. With V trimmed by 6 bases and J by 4 bases, 7 bases remained unmatched. The CDR3 loop is CASSPGAGGETQYF. Written as DNA, the CDR3 is TGTGCCAGCAGCCCTGGGGCGGGAGGAGAGACCCAGTACTTC.

This clonotype was counted at least ten times. This chain connects TRBV7-2 to TRBJ2-7, with TRBD1 matching over 7 bases. The CDR3 loop spans 15 amino acids. J was trimmed by 2 bases and V by 0 bases; bases with no gene match: 4. Germline CDR1 SGHTA, CDR2 FQGNSA. CDR3 DNA sequence: TGTGCCAGCAGCTTAGCAGGGGGCGGCCCCTACGAGCAGTACTTC. Its protein product is CASSLAGGGPYEQYF.

This clonotype was seen a few times. Written as DNA, the CDR3 is TGTGCCAGCAGACCGGGACAAACCTCCTACGAGCAGTACTTC. It translates to CASRPGQTSYEQYF. V usage is TRBV12-3 or TRBV12-4 and J usage is TRBJ2-7; a possible D gene is TRBD1 (6 bases). Deletions cut 6 bases from V and 0 bases from J, with 12 bases between. The CDR3 is made up of 14 amino acids.

The chain couples TRBV29-1 to TRBJ1-1; no firm D call. V lost 5 bases and J lost 0, with 7 bases in between. CDR1 is SQVTM, CDR2 ANQGSEA, per germline. The CDR3 is made up of 12 amino acids. The CDR3 region is CSVMGMNTEAFF. The CDR3, as DNA: TGCAGCGTTATGGGCATGAACACTGAAGCTTTCTTT.

This rearrangement joins TRBV19 to TRBJ2-1; 8 positions match TRBD1. Germline CDR1 is LNHDA and CDR2 is SQIVND (reference sequence). The CDR3 sequence is 13 residues long. J was trimmed by 8 bases and V by 6 bases; bases with no gene match: 6. The CDR3 DNA is TGTGCCAGTAGCCCCTCAGGGGGCTATGAGCAGTTCTTC. Encoded protein: CASSPSGGYEQFF.

This chain connects TRBV6-5 to TRBJ1-3, with D possibly TRBD1 on 5 matching bases. Germline V gene lookup returns CDR1 MNHEY and CDR2 SVGAGI. The germline V and J ends were trimmed by 0 bases and 3 bases, with 15 bases remaining between them. This CDR3 has 17 residues. CDR3 region: CASSYSSGQGGGNTIYF. For the CDR3, the DNA is TGTGCCAGCAGTTACTCGTCCGGGCAGGGAGGTGGAAACACCATATATTTT.

The CDR3: CSARDRAGGLETQYF. The CDR3 DNA follows: TGCAGTGCTAGAGATCGTGCGGGAGGATTGGAGACCCAGTACTTC. The chain recombines TRBV20-1 with TRBJ2-5; 8 bases fit TRBD2. The V gene's germline CDR1 is DFQATT and CDR2 SNEGSKA (reference sequence). CDR3 length: 15 residues. The junction had 8 bases not matched to a gene; V was cut back by 0 bases and J by 5 bases.

V gene TRBV18 combines with J gene TRBJ1-3; D remains ambiguous. Trimming removed 3 bases from V and 0 bases from J, with 12 bases in between. Germline V gives CDR1 KGHSH, CDR2 LQKENI. This CDR3 region has 16 residues. In DNA, the CDR3 is TGTGCCAGCTCACCGGGTGTCGGGAACTCTGGAAACACCATATATTTT. Translating gives CASSPGVGNSGNTIYF. Supplemented by reference TRBV18 and TRBJ1-3, the full variable domain reads NAGVMQNPRHLVRRRGQEARLRCSPMKGHSHVYWYRQLPEEGLKFMVYLQKENIIDESGMPKERFSAEFPKEGPSILRIQQVVRGDSAAYFCASSPGVGNSGNTIYFGEGSWLTVV.

In this sample, this clonotype turned up a few times. The gene calls are TRBV7-9 and TRBJ1-5; 7 nucleotides match TRBD1. The CDR3 has 14 residues. Germline V gene lookup returns CDR1 SEHNR and CDR2 FQNEAQ (reference sequence). V shed 5 bases and J 6 bases; nucleotides not matched to a gene: 7. The CDR3, as DNA: TGTGCCAGCAGCCCACAGGGGAAGAGTCAGCCCCAGCATTTT. It translates to CASSPQGKSQPQHF. The full variable domain, completed using reference TRBV7-9 and TRBJ1-5, is DTGVSQNPRHKITKRGQNVTFRCDPISEHNRLYWYRQTLGQGPEFLTYFQNEAQLEKSRLLSDRFSAERPKGSFSTLEIQRTEQGDSAMYLCASSPQGKSQPQHFGDGTRLSIL.

V gene TRBV6-2 or TRBV6-3 combines with J gene TRBJ2-1; TRBD2 aligns across 13 bases. V lost 5 bases, J lost 7 bases, and 2 bases stayed unmatched. This CDR3 has 14 residues. Per germline, CDR1 MNHEY and CDR2 SVGEGT. CDR3 DNA sequence: TGTGCCAGCAGTAAGACTAGCGGGAGGAATGAGCAGTTCTTC. The encoded protein is CASSKTSGRNEQFF.

In this sample, this clonotype turned up a few times. This sequence joins TRBV7-2 and TRBJ2-7, with TRBD1 matching over 9 bases. The V and J ends lost 1 base and 6 bases, in that order; junction bases with no gene match: 13. Germline-derived CDR1 and CDR2 are SGHTA and FQGNSA. The CDR3 totals 17 residues. CDR3 sequence (DNA): TGTGCCAGCAGCTTAGAGACAGGGGGGGTAGTAGTGGGCGAGCAGTACTTC. Amino acid sequence: CASSLETGGVVVGEQYF.

The chain is built from TRBV28 and TRBJ1-1, with TRBD1 matching 7 bases. Germline values: CDR1 MDHEN, CDR2 SYDVKM. This CDR3 comprises 12 residues. The V and J ends lost 8 bases and 8 bases, in that order; junction bases with no gene match: 8. The CDR3 loop reads CASCLGTEEAFF. The CDR3 DNA follows: TGTGCCAGCTGCCTCGGGACAGAAGAAGCTTTCTTT.

This clonotype occurred a few times. CDR3 sequence reads: CATSRDPGMSIEQFF. CDR3 bases: TGTGCCACCAGCAGAGATCCGGGTATGTCCATCGAGCAGTTCTTC. The rearrangement links TRBV15 to TRBJ2-1; D is uncertain. The germline gives CDR1 LNHNV, CDR2 YYDKDF (reference sequence). V gave up 0 bases and J gave up 10 bases, with 16 bases separating them. The CDR3 is made up of 15 amino acids.

In nucleotides, the CDR3 is TGCAGCATCACTAGCGGGAAGACAGATACGCAGTATTTT. It yields the protein CSITSGKTDTQYF. The chain links TRBV29-1 to TRBJ2-3; 10 bases agree with TRBD2. Per the germline V gene, CDR1 is SQVTM and CDR2 is ANQGSEA. CDR3 length equals 13 residues. V shed 8 bases and J 3 bases; nucleotides not matched to a gene: 5.

The chain carries TRBV5-1 and TRBJ2-6; unclear D gene. Germline CDR1 is SGHRS and CDR2 is YFSETQ. The ends were cut back, 2 bases at V and 5 bases at J, with 8 bases in the middle. The CDR3 totals 14 residues. CDR3 in DNA: TGCGCCAGCAGCTTCGATGCCAGGGCCAACGTCCTGACTTTC. Translated, it gives CASSFDARANVLTF.

This clonotype was recorded a few times. This sequence joins TRBV6-2 or TRBV6-3 and TRBJ2-1; D unclear. This CDR3 has 14 amino acids. Trimming took 7 bases from V and 4 from J, leaving 14 bases between them. CDR1 and CDR2 (germline): MNHEY, SVGEGT. The CDR3 DNA sequence: TGTGCCAGCAACGAGGCACAGAATTACAATGAGCAGTTCTTC. It translates to CASNEAQNYNEQFF.